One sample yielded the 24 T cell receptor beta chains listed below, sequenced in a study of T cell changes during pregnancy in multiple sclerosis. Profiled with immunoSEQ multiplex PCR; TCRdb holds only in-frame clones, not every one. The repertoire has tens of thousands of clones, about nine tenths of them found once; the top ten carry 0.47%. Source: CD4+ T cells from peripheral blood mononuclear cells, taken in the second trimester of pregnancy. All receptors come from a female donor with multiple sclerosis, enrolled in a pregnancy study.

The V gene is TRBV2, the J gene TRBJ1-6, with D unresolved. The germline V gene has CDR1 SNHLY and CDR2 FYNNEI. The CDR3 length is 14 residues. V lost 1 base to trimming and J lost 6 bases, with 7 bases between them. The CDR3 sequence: CASSEVTGNSPLHF. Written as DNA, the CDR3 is TGTGCCAGCAGTGAAGTAACGGGTAATTCACCCCTCCACTTT.

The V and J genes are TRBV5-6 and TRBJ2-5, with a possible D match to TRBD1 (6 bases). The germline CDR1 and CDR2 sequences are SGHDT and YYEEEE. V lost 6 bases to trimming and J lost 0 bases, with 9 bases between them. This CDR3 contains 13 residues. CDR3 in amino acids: CASMRTDQETQYF. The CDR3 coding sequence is TGTGCCAGCATGAGGACAGACCAAGAGACCCAGTACTTC.

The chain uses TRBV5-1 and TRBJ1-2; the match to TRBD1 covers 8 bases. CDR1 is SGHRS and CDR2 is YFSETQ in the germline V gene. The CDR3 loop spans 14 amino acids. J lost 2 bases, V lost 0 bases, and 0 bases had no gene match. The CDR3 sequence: CASSLGTGNYGYTF. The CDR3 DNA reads TGCGCCAGCAGCTTGGGGACAGGGAACTATGGCTACACCTTC.

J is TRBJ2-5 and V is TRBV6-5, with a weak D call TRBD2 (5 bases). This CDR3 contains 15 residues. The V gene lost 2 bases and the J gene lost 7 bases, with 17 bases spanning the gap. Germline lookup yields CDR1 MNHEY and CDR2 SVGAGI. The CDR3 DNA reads TGTGCCAGCAGTTACGAGGCGGCCGGGGTAGGGACCCAGTACTTC. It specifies CASSYEAAGVGTQYF.

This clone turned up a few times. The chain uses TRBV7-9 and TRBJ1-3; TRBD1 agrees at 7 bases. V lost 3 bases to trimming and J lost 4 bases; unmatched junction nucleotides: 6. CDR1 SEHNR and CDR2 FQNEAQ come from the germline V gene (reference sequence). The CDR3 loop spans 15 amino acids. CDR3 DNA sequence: TGTGCCAGCAGCTTGGAGGGGGCCCAAGGAAACACCATATATTTT. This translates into CASSLEGAQGNTIYF.

For the CDR3, the DNA is TGTGCCAGTAGCGCCAGAACAAACATTCAGTACTTC. Translating gives CASSARTNIQYF. V and J are TRBV19 and TRBJ2-4; D uncertain. The CDR3 consists of 12 residues. CDR1 LNHDA and CDR2 SQIVND come from the germline V gene (reference sequence). The ends were cut back, 6 bases at V and 6 bases at J, with 9 bases in the middle.

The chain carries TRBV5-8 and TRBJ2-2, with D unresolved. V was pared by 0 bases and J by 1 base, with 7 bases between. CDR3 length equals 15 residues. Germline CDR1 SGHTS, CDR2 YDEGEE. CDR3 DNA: TGTGCCAGCAGCTTGGGGGCCCAGAACACCGGGGAGCTGTTTTTT. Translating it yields CASSLGAQNTGELFF.

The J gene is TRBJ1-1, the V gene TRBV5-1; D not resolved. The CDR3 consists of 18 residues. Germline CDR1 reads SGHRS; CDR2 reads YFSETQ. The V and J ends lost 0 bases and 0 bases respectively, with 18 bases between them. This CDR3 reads CASSLEAGVLRLNTEAFF. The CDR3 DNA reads TGCGCCAGCAGCTTGGAGGCCGGGGTGTTAAGGTTGAACACTGAAGCTTTCTTT.

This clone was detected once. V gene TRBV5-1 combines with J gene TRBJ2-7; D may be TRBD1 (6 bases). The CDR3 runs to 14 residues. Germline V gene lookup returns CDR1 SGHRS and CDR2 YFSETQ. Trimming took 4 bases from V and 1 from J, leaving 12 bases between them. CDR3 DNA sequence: TGCGCCAGCAGCGCGGACAGCCTATCCTACGAGCAGTACTTC. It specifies CASSADSLSYEQYF.

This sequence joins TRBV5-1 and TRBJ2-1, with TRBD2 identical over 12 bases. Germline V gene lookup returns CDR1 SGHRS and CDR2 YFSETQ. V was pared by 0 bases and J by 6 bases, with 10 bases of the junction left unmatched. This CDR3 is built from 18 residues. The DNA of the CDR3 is TGCGCCAGCAGCTTGGATCCTAGCGGGGGGGCAGCTTTCAATGAGCAGTTCTTC. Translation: CASSLDPSGGAAFNEQFF.

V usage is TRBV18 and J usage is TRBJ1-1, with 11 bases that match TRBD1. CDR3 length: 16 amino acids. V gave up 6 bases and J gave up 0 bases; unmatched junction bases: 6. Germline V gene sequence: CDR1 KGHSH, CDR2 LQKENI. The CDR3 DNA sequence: TGTGCCAGCTCGGGGACAGGGGGAGGACTGAACACTGAAGCTTTCTTT. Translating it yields CASSGTGGGLNTEAFF.

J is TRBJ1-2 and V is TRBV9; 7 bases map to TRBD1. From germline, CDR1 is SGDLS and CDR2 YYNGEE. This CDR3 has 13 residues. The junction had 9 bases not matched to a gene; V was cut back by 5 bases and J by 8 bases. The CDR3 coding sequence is TGTGCCAGCAGAAAAGGACAGGATGGAGGCTACACCTTC. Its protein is CASRKGQDGGYTF.

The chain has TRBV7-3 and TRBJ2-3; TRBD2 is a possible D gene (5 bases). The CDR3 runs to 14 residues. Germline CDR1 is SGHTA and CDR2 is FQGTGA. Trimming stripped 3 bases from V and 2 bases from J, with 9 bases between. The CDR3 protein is CASSLGGFTDTQYF. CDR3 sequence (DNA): TGTGCCAGCAGCTTGGGCGGGTTCACAGATACGCAGTATTTT.

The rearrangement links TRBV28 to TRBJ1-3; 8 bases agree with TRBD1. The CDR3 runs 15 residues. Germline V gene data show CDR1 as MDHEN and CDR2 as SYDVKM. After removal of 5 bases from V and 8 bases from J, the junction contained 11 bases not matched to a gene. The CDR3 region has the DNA TGTGCCAGCAGTACCCCCGAGACAGGGGCATACACCATATATTTT. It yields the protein CASSTPETGAYTIYF. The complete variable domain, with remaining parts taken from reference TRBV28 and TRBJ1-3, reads DVKVTQSSRYLVKRTGEKVFLECVQDMDHENMFWYRQDPGLGLRLIYFSYDVKMKEKGDIPEGYSVSREKKERFSLILESASTNQTSMYLCASSTPETGAYTIYFGEGSWLTVV.

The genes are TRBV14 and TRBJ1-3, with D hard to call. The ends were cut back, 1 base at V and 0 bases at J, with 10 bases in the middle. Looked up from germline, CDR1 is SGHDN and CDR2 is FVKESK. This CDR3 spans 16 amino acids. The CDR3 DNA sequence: TGTGCCAGCAGCCAAGTGATTCTCAGCTCTGGAAACACCATATATTTT. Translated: CASSQVILSSGNTIYF.

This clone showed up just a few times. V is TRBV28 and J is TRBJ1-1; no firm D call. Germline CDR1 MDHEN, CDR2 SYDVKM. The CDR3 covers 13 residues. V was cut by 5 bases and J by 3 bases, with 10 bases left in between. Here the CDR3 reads CASSPYLDTEAFF. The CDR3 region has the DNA TGTGCCAGCAGTCCATACTTGGACACTGAAGCTTTCTTT. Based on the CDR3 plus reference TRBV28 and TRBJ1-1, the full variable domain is DVKVTQSSRYLVKRTGEKVFLECVQDMDHENMFWYRQDPGLGLRLIYFSYDVKMKEKGDIPEGYSVSREKKERFSLILESASTNQTSMYLCASSPYLDTEAFFGQGTRLTVV.

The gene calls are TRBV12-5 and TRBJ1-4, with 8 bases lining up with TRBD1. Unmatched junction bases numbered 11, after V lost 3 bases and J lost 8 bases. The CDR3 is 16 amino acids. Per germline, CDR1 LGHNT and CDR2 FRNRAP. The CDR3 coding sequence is TGTGCTAGTGGTTTAGGTTCCGGACAGGGTGGAGAAAAACTGTTTTTT. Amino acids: CASGLGSGQGGEKLFF.

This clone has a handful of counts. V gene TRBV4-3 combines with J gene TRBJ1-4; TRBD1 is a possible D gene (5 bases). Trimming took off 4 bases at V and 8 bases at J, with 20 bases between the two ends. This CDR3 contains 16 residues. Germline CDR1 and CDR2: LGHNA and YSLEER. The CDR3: CASSLLSEGGDEKLFF. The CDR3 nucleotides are TGCGCCAGCAGCCTCCTGAGCGAGGGAGGGGACGAAAAACTGTTTTTT.

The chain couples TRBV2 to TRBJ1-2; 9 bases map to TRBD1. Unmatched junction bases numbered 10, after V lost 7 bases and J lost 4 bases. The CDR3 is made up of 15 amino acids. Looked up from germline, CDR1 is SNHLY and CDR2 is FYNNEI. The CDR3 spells CASTPGQGLSYGYTF. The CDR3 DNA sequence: TGTGCCAGCACCCCGGGACAGGGACTCTCCTATGGCTACACCTTC.

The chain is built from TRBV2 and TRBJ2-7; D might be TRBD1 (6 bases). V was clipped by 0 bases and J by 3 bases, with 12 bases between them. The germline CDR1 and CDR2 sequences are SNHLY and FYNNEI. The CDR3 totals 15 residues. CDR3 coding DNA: TGTGCCAGCAGTGAAGCGCTAACAGGGAACTACGAGCAGTACTTC. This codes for CASSEALTGNYEQYF.

Here the CDR3 DNA reads TGCGCCAGCAGCGCGGCCCGCAACTCCTACAATGAGCAGTTCTTC. Amino acid sequence: CASSAARNSYNEQFF. This sequence joins TRBV5-1 and TRBJ2-1, with D unclear. The CDR3 is made up of 15 amino acids. Germline lookup yields CDR1 SGHRS and CDR2 YFSETQ. The V end lost 4 bases, the J end lost 0 bases, and 11 bases lay between the germline ends.

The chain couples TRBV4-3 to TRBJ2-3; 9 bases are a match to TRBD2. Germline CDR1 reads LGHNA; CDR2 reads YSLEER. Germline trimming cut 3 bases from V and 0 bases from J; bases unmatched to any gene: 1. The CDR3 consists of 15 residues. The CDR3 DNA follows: TGCGCCAGCAGCCATACTAGCGGGAGCACAGATACGCAGTATTTT. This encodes CASSHTSGSTDTQYF.

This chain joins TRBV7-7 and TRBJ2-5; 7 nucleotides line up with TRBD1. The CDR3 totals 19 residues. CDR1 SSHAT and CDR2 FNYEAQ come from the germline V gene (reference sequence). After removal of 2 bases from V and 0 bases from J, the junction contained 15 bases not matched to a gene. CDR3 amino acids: CASSLCRDSEEINQETQYF. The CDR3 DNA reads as TGTGCCAGCAGCTTATGTAGGGACAGCGAAGAAATTAACCAAGAGACCCAGTACTTC.

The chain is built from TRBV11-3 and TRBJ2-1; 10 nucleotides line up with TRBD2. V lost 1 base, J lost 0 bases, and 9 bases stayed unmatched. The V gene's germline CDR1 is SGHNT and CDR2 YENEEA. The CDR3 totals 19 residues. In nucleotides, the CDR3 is TGTGCCAGCAGCTTAGGTGGACTAGCGGCCAAAAGCTCCTACAATGAGCAGTTCTTC. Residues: CASSLGGLAAKSSYNEQFF.